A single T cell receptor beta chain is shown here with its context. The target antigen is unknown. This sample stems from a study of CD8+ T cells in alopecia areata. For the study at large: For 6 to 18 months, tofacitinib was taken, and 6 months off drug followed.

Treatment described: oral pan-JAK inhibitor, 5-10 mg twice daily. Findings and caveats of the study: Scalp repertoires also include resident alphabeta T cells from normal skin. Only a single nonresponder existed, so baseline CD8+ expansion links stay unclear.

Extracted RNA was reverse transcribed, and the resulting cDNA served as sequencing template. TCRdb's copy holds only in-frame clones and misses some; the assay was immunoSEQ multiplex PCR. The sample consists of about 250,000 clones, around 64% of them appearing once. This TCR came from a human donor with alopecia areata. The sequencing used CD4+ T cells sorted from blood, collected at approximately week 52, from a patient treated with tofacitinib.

The CDR3 DNA reads as TGTGCCAGCAGCCTCGGGCCCAATCAAGAGACCCAGTACTTC. Its translation: CASSLGPNQETQYF. The chain links TRBV7-3 to TRBJ2-5; D gene uncertain. Germline V lookup: CDR1 SGHTA, CDR2 FQGTGA. The germline V and J ends were trimmed by 5 bases and 2 bases, with 12 bases remaining between them. The CDR3 spans 14 residues.